Listed here are 19 T cell receptor beta chains from one sample, sequenced in a study of blood T cell repertoires in COVID-19. TCRdb's copy holds only in-frame clones and misses some; the assay was immunoSEQ multiplex PCR. The sample has approximately 90,000 clones, 85% seen once. The sample comprised peripheral blood. The receptors here all came from a man between 60 and 75 years old with acute or convalescent COVID-19.

This clone occurred once. The chain employs TRBV30 and TRBJ2-7, with D perhaps TRBD1 (5 bases). The V end was cut by 3 bases, the J end by 3 bases, with 12 bases between. Looked up from germline, CDR1 is GTSNPN and CDR2 is SVGIG (reference sequence). This CDR3 is 13 amino acids long. The CDR3 here is CAWRAGKGYEQYF. The CDR3 DNA follows: TGTGCCTGGAGGGCAGGGAAGGGCTACGAGCAGTACTTC. The variable domain in full, completed from reference TRBV30 and TRBJ2-7, reads SQTIHQWPATLVQPVGSPLSLECTVEGTSNPNLYWYRQAAGRGLQLLFYSVGIGQISSEVPQNLSASRPQDRQFILSSKKLLLSDSGFYLCAWRAGKGYEQYFGPGTRLTVT.

This chain connects TRBV19 to TRBJ2-7, with D uncertain. Trimming cost V 2 bases and J 0 bases, with 11 bases left between them. The length of the CDR3 is 15 residues. Germline CDR1 LNHDA, CDR2 SQIVND (reference sequence). The CDR3 DNA is TGTGCCAGTAGTATATCGTGGGCCAGCTCCTACGAGCAGTACTTC. This sequence encodes CASSISWASSYEQYF.

The genes are TRBV19 and TRBJ2-7; D uncertain. This CDR3 contains 13 residues. Germline V lookup: CDR1 LNHDA, CDR2 SQIVND (reference sequence). The V gene lost 6 bases and the J gene lost 6 bases, with 15 bases spanning the gap. In nucleotides, the CDR3 is TGTGCCAGTAGCCCGACACGGTTGGGCGAGCAGTACTTC. This gives the protein CASSPTRLGEQYF. Supplemented by reference TRBV19 and TRBJ2-7, the full variable domain reads DGGITQSPKYLFRKEGQNVTLSCEQNLNHDAMYWYRQDPGQGLRLIYYSQIVNDFQKGDIAEGYSVSREKKESFPLTVTSAQKNPTAFYLCASSPTRLGEQYFGPGTRLTVT.

The CDR3 reads CASSQRGGGSKNIQYF. CDR3 bases: TGCGCCAGCAGCCAGAGAGGGGGTGGGTCCAAAAACATTCAGTACTTC. The V gene is TRBV4-1, the J gene TRBJ2-4; D perhaps matches TRBD1 (6 bases). Germline V CDR1 and CDR2: MGHRA, YSYEKL. V lost 3 bases and J lost 2, with 14 bases in between. The CDR3 is 16 amino acids.

The rearrangement uses TRBV5-4 and TRBJ1-4; D gene ambiguous. V was trimmed by 4 bases and J by 8 bases, leaving 9 bases between them. The CDR3 is 12 residues long. The germline V gene has CDR1 SGHNT and CDR2 YYREEE (reference sequence). CDR3 protein: CASSRLEEKLFF. The CDR3 DNA reads as TGTGCCAGCAGCCGACTGGAGGAAAAACTGTTTTTT.

The chain recombines TRBV15 with TRBJ2-2; 8 nucleotides agree with TRBD2. From germline, CDR1 is LNHNV and CDR2 YYDKDF (reference sequence). The trim removed 0 bases at V and 6 bases at J, leaving 9 bases unmatched. CDR3 length: 17 residues. CDR3 bases: TGTGCCACCAGCAGAGATCGTTTCGGGAGGGGCGCCGGGGAGCTGTTTTTT. Its protein product is CATSRDRFGRGAGELFF.

The chain has TRBV11-3 and TRBJ2-1; D might be TRBD2 (6 bases). Trimming removed 5 bases at V and 3 bases at J, with 11 bases between. The length of the CDR3 is 14 residues. Germline-derived CDR1 and CDR2 are SGHNT and YENEEA. CDR3 in amino acids: CASSEAGLYNEQFF. CDR3 DNA: TGTGCCAGCAGCGAAGCGGGCCTCTACAATGAGCAGTTCTTC.

This chain links TRBV6-5 with TRBJ2-5; possible D gene TRBD2, 6 bases. Germline V lookup: CDR1 MNHEY, CDR2 SVGAGI. There are 14 residues in the CDR3. Deletions cut 5 bases from V and 5 bases from J, with 15 bases between. The CDR3 DNA sequence: TGTGCCAGCAGTACGGCGTGGGGGGAGGAGACCCAGTACTTC. Amino acids: CASSTAWGEETQYF.

The rearrangement links TRBV13 to TRBJ1-1; D might be TRBD1 (5 bases). Trimming stripped 3 bases from V and 2 bases from J, with 16 bases between. Germline V gene data show CDR1 as PRHDT and CDR2 as FYEKMQ (reference sequence). CDR3 size: 16 residues. The CDR3 sequence: CASSLRGRQINTEAFF. DNA of the CDR3: TGTGCCAGCAGCTTGCGGGGGAGACAGATTAACACTGAAGCTTTCTTT.

The chain recombines TRBV27 with TRBJ2-7; TRBD1 matches at 10 bases. Trimming cost V 4 bases and J 5 bases; bases outside gene matches: 5. CDR3 length: 14 residues. Per germline, CDR1 MNHEY and CDR2 SMNVEV (reference sequence). As DNA, the CDR3 is TGTGCCAGCAGTTCAACCGGGACAGGGGACGAGCAGTACTTC. Translating gives CASSSTGTGDEQYF.

The chain carries TRBV27 and TRBJ2-7; 11 bases agree with TRBD1. CDR3 length: 17 amino acids. Germline CDR1 MNHEY, CDR2 SMNVEV (reference sequence). The V and J ends lost 5 bases and 4 bases, in that order; junction bases with no gene match: 13. CDR3 nucleotide sequence: TGTGCCAGCAGTCCACTCACCGGGACAGGGGGGTTATACGAGCAGTACTTC. It specifies CASSPLTGTGGLYEQYF.

This clone was detected only a few times. This sequence joins TRBV7-2 and TRBJ1-2, with D unresolved. V was clipped by 1 base and J by 0 bases, with 9 bases between them. Per the germline V gene, CDR1 is SGHTA and CDR2 is FQGNSA. The CDR3 is 15 amino acids. DNA for the CDR3: TGTGCCAGCAGCTTAGAGCAGGCAACTAACTATGGCTACACCTTC. Translation: CASSLEQATNYGYTF.

The chain couples TRBV19 to TRBJ1-5, with D tentatively TRBD1 (5 bases). CDR1 and CDR2 (germline): LNHDA, SQIVND (reference sequence). Deletions cut 1 base from V and 0 bases from J, with 10 bases between. The CDR3 is made up of 16 amino acids. CDR3 nucleotides: TGTGCCAGTAGTATAGGTCTCAGGGCTAGCAATCAGCCCCAGCATTTT. Protein: CASSIGLRASNQPQHF.

This chain links TRBV5-4 with TRBJ2-2, with a possible D match to TRBD2 (5 bases). The germline V gene has CDR1 SGHNT and CDR2 YYREEE (reference sequence). The CDR3 consists of 14 residues. V lost 4 bases, J lost 6 bases, and 13 bases lay in between. The CDR3 region is CASSRGGFAGELFF. The CDR3 nucleotides are TGTGCCAGCAGCCGCGGCGGGTTCGCCGGGGAGCTGTTTTTT. Supplemented by reference TRBV5-4 and TRBJ2-2, the full variable domain reads ETGVTQSPTHLIKTRGQQVTLRCSSQSGHNTVSWYQQALGQGPQFIFQYYREEENGRGNFPPRFSGLQFPNYSSELNVNALELDDSALYLCASSRGGFAGELFFGEGSRLTVL.

The chain joins TRBV3-1 (or the pseudogene TRBV3-2) to TRBJ1-6; D is perhaps TRBD1 (5 bases). V was pared by 1 base and J by 5 bases, with 6 bases between. Per germline, CDR1 LGHDT and CDR2 YNNKEL (reference sequence). CDR3 size: 14 residues. CDR3 sequence (DNA): TGTGCCAGCAGCCAAGGGGGGGATAATTCACCCCTCCACTTT. As protein: CASSQGGDNSPLHF.

This clone has a count of ten or more. The V and J genes are TRBV7-8 and TRBJ1-3; D possibly corresponds to TRBD1 (6 bases). The CDR3 covers 14 residues. Germline CDR1 reads SGHVS; CDR2 reads FQNEAQ. The V gene lost 5 bases and the J gene lost 0 bases, with 8 bases spanning the gap. The CDR3 bases are TGTGCCAGCAGCACAGGGAGCTCTGGAAACACCATATATTTT. The encoded protein is CASSTGSSGNTIYF.

The count of this clone is one. The chain employs TRBV6-5 and TRBJ1-2; no reliable D call. Germline CDR1 MNHEY, CDR2 SVGAGI. The CDR3 runs to 16 residues. Trimming pared 0 bases from V and 2 bases from J, leaving 13 bases between. DNA for the CDR3: TGTGCCAGCAGTTACTCCGGGCGGGGAAGAAACTATGGCTACACCTTC. Its translation is CASSYSGRGRNYGYTF.

V gene TRBV6-6 combines with J gene TRBJ2-7; TRBD1 matches 7 bases. The germline gives CDR1 MNHNY, CDR2 SVGAGI (reference sequence). V lost 0 bases, J lost 6 bases, and 5 bases stayed unmatched. The CDR3 covers 14 residues. The CDR3 DNA reads as TGTGCCAGCAGTTACTCAACAGGGGTAGGCGAGCAGTACTTC. Its translation: CASSYSTGVGEQYF.

J is TRBJ2-1 and V is TRBV27; D perhaps matches TRBD1 (6 bases). This CDR3 is 16 amino acids long. Looked up from germline, CDR1 is MNHEY and CDR2 is SMNVEV (reference sequence). Trimming removed 6 bases from V and 0 bases from J, with 15 bases in between. This CDR3 is CASSIIGGSSYNEQFF. DNA of the CDR3: TGTGCCAGCAGCATAATTGGGGGCAGCTCCTACAATGAGCAGTTCTTC.